This is a list of T cell receptor beta chains from one sample in a study of T cell clones after liver transplantation. Produced via immunoSEQ multiplex PCR; TCRdb's table is partial and in-frame only. The table records about 60,000 clones, 65% to 75% of them present only once. Specimen: CD4+ T cells from blood, collected before liver transplant. The receptors here all came from a human donor who received a liver transplant. Both conserved end residues are part of each CDR3.

15 | TRBJ2-7 | TRBV27 | CASSSPGQGSYEQYF
15 | TRBJ1-2 | TRBV28 | CASSSLGQDTMKGTF
15 | TRBJ2-5 | TRBV6-6 | CASSWGGGYQETQYF
19 | TRBJ2-6 | TRBV5-5 | CASRPLPSSGYSGANVLTF
15 | TRBJ2-7 | TRBV15 | CATSRGGAQSHEQYF
15 | TRBJ1-5 | TRBV7-8 | CASSAAEYSNQPQHF
14 | TRBJ1-6 | TRBV19 | CATQGGSNDSPLHF
15 | TRBJ1-6 | TRBV6-1 | CASILDRGYNSPLHF
13 | TRBJ2-1 | TRBV27 | CASSLVWRDEQFF
13 | TRBJ1-5 | TRBV2 | CASSVQGDQPQHF
14 | TRBJ2-2 | TRBV28 | CASKAGGNTGELFF
16 | TRBJ1-2 | TRBV7-2 | CASSTRLIGGVYGYTF
18 | TRBJ1-3 | TRBV19 | CASSMTLRRGIPGNTIYF
14 | TRBJ2-3 | TRBV11-2 | CASSLNPSLDTQYF
14 | TRBJ1-6 | TRBV10-3 | CATHSGTDNSPLHF
14 | TRBJ1-6 | TRBV9 | CASSQGSGNSPLHF
15 | TRBJ2-3 | TRBV5-1 | CASKKGSSAGDTQYF
13 | TRBJ1-2 | TRBV5-4 | CASSLTGKDGYTF
15 | TRBJ1-6 | TRBV14 | CASSRERHHNSPLHF
14 | TRBJ2-7 | TRBV19 | CASIRDRGFYEQYF
15 | TRBJ2-1 | TRBV9 | CASSFGTGARNEQFF
14 | TRBJ2-7 | TRBV10-3 | CAIRGDRGSHEQYF
13 | TRBJ1-4 | TRBV28 | CASRRTDYEKLFF
13 | TRBJ2-3 | TRBV7-9 | CASSLPSLDTQYF
14 | TRBJ1-1 | TRBV7-8 | CASSLGRGNTEAFF
14 | TRBJ1-2 | TRBV14 | CASSLRDRGDGYTF
13 | TRBJ1-2 | TRBV2 | CASSDRDRQVYTF
14 | TRBJ2-1 | TRBV2 | CASRGQGGRGEQFF
13 | TRBJ2-7 | TRBV29-1 | CSVALAGSYEQYF
14 | TRBJ1-6 | TRBV4-1 | CASSRTGGESPLHF
14 | TRBJ1-1 | TRBV28 | CASSFSLGDTEAFF
12 | TRBJ2-7 | TRBV7-6 | CASSLGGSEQYF
15 | TRBJ1-2 | TRBV7-8 | CASSLVPGSRYGYTF
14 | TRBJ2-7 | TRBV10-2 | CASSEGGGGYEQYF
15 | TRBJ2-5 | TRBV15 | CATSRDNRVGETQYF
15 | TRBJ2-3 | TRBV5-5 | CASSFPGPTAGTQYF
13 | TRBJ2-5 | TRBV7-8 | CASSFSNQETQYF
15 | TRBJ1-2 | TRBV9 | CASSLLGQGNYGYTF
14 | TRBJ2-2 | TRBV28 | CASIRRGLSGELFF
14 | TRBJ2-2 | TRBV6-6 | CASATQGADGELFF
14 | TRBJ2-2 | TRBV6-1 | CASSQRSSTGELFF
15 | TRBJ1-5 | TRBV5-5 | CASSFGGQGNQPQHF
13 | TRBJ1-1 | TRBV18 | CASSLGTGREAFF
18 | TRBJ2-2 | TRBV28 | CASSYAGVGKSNTGELFF
16 | TRBJ1-5 | TRBV4-1 | CASSDRDYYSNQPQHF
13 | TRBJ1-1 | TRBV29-1 | CSVNRGGSTEAFF
13 | TRBJ1-2 | TRBV7-2 | CASSLGTGRGYTF
15 | TRBJ1-4 | TRBV28 | CASSLSRGTNEKLFF
17 | TRBJ2-5 | TRBV5-8 | CASSLLPMGQTQETQYF
12 | TRBJ1-2 | TRBV28 | CASRGSQYGYTF
15 | TRBJ1-1 | TRBV28 | CASFPGKGANTEAFF